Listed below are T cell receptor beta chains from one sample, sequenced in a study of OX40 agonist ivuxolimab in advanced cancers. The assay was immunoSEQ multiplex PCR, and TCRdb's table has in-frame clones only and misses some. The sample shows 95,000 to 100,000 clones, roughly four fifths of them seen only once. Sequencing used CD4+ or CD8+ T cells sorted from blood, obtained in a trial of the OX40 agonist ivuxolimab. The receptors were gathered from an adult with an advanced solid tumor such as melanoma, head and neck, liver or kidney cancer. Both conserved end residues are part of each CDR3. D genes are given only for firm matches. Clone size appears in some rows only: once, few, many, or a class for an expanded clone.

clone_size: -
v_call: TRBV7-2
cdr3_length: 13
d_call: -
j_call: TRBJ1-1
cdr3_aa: CASSLNAPWKAFF

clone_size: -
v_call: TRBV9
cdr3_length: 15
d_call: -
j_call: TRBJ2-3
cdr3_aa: CASSARLKGTDTQYF

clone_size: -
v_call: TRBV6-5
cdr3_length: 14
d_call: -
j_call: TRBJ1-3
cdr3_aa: CASILQSSGNTIYF

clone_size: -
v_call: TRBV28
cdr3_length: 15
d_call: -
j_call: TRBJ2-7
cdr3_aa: CASSPGSAGRGEQYF

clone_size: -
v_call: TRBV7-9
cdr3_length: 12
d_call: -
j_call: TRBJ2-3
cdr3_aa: CASSSARDTQYF

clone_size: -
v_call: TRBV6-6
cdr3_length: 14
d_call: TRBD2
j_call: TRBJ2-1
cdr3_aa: CASSRTSGRKEQFF

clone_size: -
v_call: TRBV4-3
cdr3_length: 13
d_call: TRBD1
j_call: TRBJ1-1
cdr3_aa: CASSRQGGTEAFF

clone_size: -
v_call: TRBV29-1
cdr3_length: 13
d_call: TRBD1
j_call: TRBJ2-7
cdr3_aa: CSSTGETPYEQYF

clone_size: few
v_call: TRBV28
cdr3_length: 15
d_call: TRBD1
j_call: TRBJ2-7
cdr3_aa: CASSTAATGLYEQYF

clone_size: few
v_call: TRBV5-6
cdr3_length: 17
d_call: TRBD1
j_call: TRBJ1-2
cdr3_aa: CASSPRDRGRANYGYTF

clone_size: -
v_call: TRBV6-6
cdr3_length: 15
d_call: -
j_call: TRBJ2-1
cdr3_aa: CASSYGRGEVNEQFF

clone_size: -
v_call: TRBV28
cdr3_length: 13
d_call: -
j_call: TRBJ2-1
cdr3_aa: CASISQPYNEQFF

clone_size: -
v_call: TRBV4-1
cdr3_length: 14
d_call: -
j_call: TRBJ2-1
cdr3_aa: CASSQDRPTNEQFF

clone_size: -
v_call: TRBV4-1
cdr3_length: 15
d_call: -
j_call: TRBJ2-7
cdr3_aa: CASSQGRAGTYEQYF

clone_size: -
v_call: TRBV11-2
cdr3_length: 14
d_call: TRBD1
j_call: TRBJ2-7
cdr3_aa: CASSAGQGAGEQYF

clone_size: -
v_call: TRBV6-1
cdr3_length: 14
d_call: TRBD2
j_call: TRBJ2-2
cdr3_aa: CASSVGLNVGELFF

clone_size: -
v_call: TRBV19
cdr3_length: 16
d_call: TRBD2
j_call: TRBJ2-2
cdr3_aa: CASSPQAGGGTGELFF

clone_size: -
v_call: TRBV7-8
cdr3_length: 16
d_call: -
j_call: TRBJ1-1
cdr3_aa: CASSLPGRAWGTEAFF

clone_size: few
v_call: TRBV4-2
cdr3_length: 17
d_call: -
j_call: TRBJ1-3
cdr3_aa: CASSQAVAPVIRNTIYF

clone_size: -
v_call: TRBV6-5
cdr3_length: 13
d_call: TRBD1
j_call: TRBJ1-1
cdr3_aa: CASRGTGGSEAFF